These T cell receptor beta chains were read from a single sample in a study of CD8 T cells in ankylosing spondylitis. TCRdb itself ran the 5' RACE reads through MiXCR, one entry per CDR3 protein. This table holds roughly 700,000 distinct CDR3 sequences, around 20% found once. The specimen was blood, either unsorted or a sorted T cell fraction (not recorded which). The receptors come from a male donor with ankylosing spondylitis. CDR3s include the opening cysteine and the closing phenylalanine or tryptophan. The D gene is left open where the match is weak. Where a row states a size, it is once, few, many or the class of an expanded clone; other rows omit it.

TRBD1 few TRBJ1-2 TRBV5-1 TGCGCCAGCAGGATGCCTGGGGACAGAACTAACTATGGCTACACCTTC CASRMPGDRTNYGYTF
NA NA TRBJ1-1 TRBV4-2 TGTGCCAGCAGCCAAGATCATAACAGCCTGAACACTGAAGCTTTCTTT CASSQDHNSLNTEAFF
TRBD2 few TRBJ2-1 TRBV29-1 TGCAGCGTCGTAGCGGGAGGATCCTACAATGAGCAGTTCTTC CSVVAGGSYNEQFF
NA few TRBJ1-1 TRBV5-1 TGCGCCAGCAGCTTGCGGGGGCAAGGTGAAGCTTTCTTT CASSLRGQGEAFF
NA NA TRBJ2-5 TRBV12-3/TRBV12-4 TGTGCCAGCAGTTTTTTATCAGTATACCAAGAGACCCAGTACTTC CASSFLSVYQETQYF
NA NA TRBJ2-7 TRBV4-1 TGCGCCAGCAGCCAAGTGGGCAGGGGATACGAGCAGTACTTC CASSQVGRGYEQYF
NA NA TRBJ2-1 TRBV21-1 TGTGCCAGCAGCAAAGGCGAGGGCTACAATGAGCAGTTCTTC CASSKGEGYNEQFF
NA few TRBJ2-1 TRBV20-1 TGCAGTGCTAGGTTACTTGGGGGAAACAATGAGCAGTTCTTC CSARLLGGNNEQFF
NA few TRBJ1-5 TRBV4-2 TGTGCCAGCAGCCAGGAGGGGTCGGATCAGCCCCAGCATTTT CASSQEGSDQPQHF
NA NA TRBJ1-5 TRBV6-2/TRBV6-3 TGTGCCAGCAGGGTGCGGTATCAGCCCCAGCATTTT CASRVRYQPQHF
NA few TRBJ1-3 TRBV6-1 TGTGCCAGCAGGCTTGGGCCTGGAAACACCATATATTTT CASRLGPGNTIYF
NA NA TRBJ1-2 TRBV11-2 TGTGCCAGCAGCTTAGCCGGGAAAGGCTACACCTTC CASSLAGKGYTF
TRBD1 few TRBJ2-7 TRBV28 TGTGCCAGCAGTTCCCAGACAGGGTTGTCCTACGAGCAGTACTTC CASSSQTGLSYEQYF
NA few TRBJ2-3 TRBV29-1 TGCAGCGTTGATCCCTACTCCACAGATACGCAGTATTTT CSVDPYSTDTQYF
TRBD1 NA TRBJ2-7 TRBV29-1 TGCAGCGTCACCGGGACAGGGGGAAGAACCTACGAGCAGTACTTC CSVTGTGGRTYEQYF
NA NA TRBJ2-1 TRBV7-2 TGTGCCAGCAGCGTCGTGGGGCCGAGTAACAATGAGCAGTTCTTC CASSVVGPSNNEQFF
NA NA TRBJ1-6 TRBV5-6 TGTGCCAGCAGCAATAGACAGAATTCACCCCTCCACTTT CASSNRQNSPLHF
NA NA TRBJ1-1 TRBV29-1 TGCAGCGTTGGATTGATGGGACGGACTGAAGCTTTCTTT CSVGLMGRTEAFF
NA few TRBJ2-7 TRBV6-1 TGTGCCAGCAGTGAAGATTTAACAGGCGGCTACGAGCAGTACTTC CASSEDLTGGYEQYF
NA NA TRBJ2-2 TRBV12-3/TRBV12-4 TGTGCCAGCAGACGATTAGGCCCAGGGGCCGGGGAGCTGTTTTTT CASRRLGPGAGELFF
TRBD2 few TRBJ2-2 TRBV28 TGTGCCAGCAATCGCGGGAGTGCGGGGACCGGGGAGCTGTTTTTT CASNRGSAGTGELFF
NA NA TRBJ2-3 TRBV12-3/TRBV12-4 TGTGCCAGCGAAAAGGGCACAGATACGCAGTATTTT CASEKGTDTQYF
NA few TRBJ1-1 TRBV28 TGTGCCAGCAGCCCCGTCGGGACACTGAACACTGAAGCTTTCTTT CASSPVGTLNTEAFF
NA many TRBJ2-7 TRBV12-3/TRBV12-4 TGTGCCAGCAGTTCGGGGTTCGAGCAGTACTTC CASSSGFEQYF
NA NA TRBJ2-1 TRBV7-2 TGTGCCAGCAGCTCCTCCCTGGGACACCAAAACGGGCAGTTCTTC CASSSSLGHQNGQFF
TRBD1 NA TRBJ2-2 TRBV5-8 TGTGCCAGCAGGACTGGGGCAGGGGGCCGATCCGGGGAGCTGTTTTTT CASRTGAGGRSGELFF
TRBD1 NA TRBJ1-6 TRBV2 TGTGCCAGCAGCGCCGGGACAGGGCATTCACCCCTCCACTTT CASSAGTGHSPLHF
NA NA TRBJ2-1 TRBV2 TGTGCCAGCCGCTACAGGGCTTACAATGAGCAGTTCTTC CASRYRAYNEQFF
NA few TRBJ2-4 TRBV5-4 TGTGCCAGCAGCTCGGACAGTTTAGCCAAAAACATTCAGTACTTC CASSSDSLAKNIQYF
NA few TRBJ2-7 TRBV7-8 TGTGCCAGCAGAGAGCGGAGTAGCTCCTACGAGCAGTACTTC CASRERSSSYEQYF